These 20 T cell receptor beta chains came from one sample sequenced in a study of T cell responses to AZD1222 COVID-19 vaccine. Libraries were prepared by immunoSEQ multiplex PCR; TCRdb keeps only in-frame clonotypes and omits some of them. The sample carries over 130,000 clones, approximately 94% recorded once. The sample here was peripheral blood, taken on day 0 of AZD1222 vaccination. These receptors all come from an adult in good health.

CDR3: CASSRGQGEQGYTF. In nucleotides, the CDR3 is TGTGCCAGCAGCCGTGGACAGGGGGAGCAGGGCTACACCTTC. The chain joins TRBV7-2 to TRBJ1-2; TRBD1 matches at 10 bases. V lost 5 bases, J lost 8 bases, and 8 bases stayed unmatched. The CDR3 is 14 amino acids. CDR1 and CDR2 from the germline V gene are SGHTA and FQGNSA.

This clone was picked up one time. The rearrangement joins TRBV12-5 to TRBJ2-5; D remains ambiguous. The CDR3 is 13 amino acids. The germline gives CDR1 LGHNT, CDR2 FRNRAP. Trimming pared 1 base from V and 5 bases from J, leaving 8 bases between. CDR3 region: CASGLAPQETQYF. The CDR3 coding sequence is TGTGCTAGTGGTTTGGCTCCCCAGGAGACCCAGTACTTC.

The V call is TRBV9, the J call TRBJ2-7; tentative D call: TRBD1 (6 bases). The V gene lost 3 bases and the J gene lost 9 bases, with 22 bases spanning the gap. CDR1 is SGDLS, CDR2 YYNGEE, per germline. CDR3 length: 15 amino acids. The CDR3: CASSDPWGRGRLQYV. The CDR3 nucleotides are TGTGCCAGCAGCGACCCCTGGGGCAGGGGCAGATTGCAGTACGTC.

CDR3 nucleotide sequence: TGTGCCAGTAGTACGACAGGGGGTCGTCAGCCCCAGCATTTT. It encodes CASSTTGGRQPQHF. The chain employs TRBV19 and TRBJ1-5, with 9 nucleotides matching TRBD1. After removal of 4 bases from V and 6 bases from J, the junction contained 4 bases not matched to a gene. The CDR3 covers 14 residues. Germline CDR1 LNHDA, CDR2 SQIVND (reference sequence). The full variable domain, with the rest looked up from reference TRBV19 and TRBJ1-5, is DGGITQSPKYLFRKEGQNVTLSCEQNLNHDAMYWYRQDPGQGLRLIYYSQIVNDFQKGDIAEGYSVSREKKESFPLTVTSAQKNPTAFYLCASSTTGGRQPQHFGDGTRLSIL.

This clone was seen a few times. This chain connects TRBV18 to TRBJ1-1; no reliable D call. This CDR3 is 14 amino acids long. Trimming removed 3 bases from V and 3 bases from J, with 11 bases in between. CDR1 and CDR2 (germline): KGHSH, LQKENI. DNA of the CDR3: TGTGCCAGCTCACCGGGCTGGTGGGACACTGAAGCTTTCTTT. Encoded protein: CASSPGWWDTEAFF.

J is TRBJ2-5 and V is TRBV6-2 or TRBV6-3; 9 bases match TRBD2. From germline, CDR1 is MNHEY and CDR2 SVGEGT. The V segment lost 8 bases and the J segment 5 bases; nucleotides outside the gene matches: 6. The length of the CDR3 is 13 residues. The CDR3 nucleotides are TGTGCCAGCGGCCTAGCGGGACTGGAGACCCAGTACTTC. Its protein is CASGLAGLETQYF.

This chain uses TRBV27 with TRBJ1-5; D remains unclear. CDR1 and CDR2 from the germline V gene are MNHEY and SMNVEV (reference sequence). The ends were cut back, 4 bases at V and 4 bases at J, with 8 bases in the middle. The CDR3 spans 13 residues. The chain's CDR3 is CASSYVINQPQHF. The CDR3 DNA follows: TGTGCCAGCAGTTACGTTATAAATCAGCCCCAGCATTTT.

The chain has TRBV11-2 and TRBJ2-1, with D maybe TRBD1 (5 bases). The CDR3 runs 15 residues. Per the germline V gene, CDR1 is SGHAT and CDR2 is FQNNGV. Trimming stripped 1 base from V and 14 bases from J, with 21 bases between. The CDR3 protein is CASSLGPRVGLWKFF. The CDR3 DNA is TGTGCCAGCAGCTTAGGCCCCAGGGTGGGGCTTTGGAAGTTCTTC.

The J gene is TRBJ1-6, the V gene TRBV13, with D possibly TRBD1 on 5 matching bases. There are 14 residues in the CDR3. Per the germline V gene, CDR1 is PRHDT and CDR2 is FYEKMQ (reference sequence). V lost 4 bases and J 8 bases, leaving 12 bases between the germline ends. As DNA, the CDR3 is TGTGCCAGCAGCTGGGGCAGGGTGGATTCACCCCTCCACTTT. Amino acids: CASSWGRVDSPLHF.

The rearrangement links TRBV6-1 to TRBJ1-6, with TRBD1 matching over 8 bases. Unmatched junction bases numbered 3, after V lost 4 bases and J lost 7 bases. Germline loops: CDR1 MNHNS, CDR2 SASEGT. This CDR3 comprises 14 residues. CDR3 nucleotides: TGTGCCAGCAGTGGGGGACAGGAAAATTCACCCCTCCACTTT. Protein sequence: CASSGGQENSPLHF.

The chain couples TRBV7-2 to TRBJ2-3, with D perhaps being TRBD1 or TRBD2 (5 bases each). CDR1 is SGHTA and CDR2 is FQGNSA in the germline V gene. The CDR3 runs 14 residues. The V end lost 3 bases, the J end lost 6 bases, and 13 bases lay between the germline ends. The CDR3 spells CASSLGRGADTQYF. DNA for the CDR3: TGTGCCAGCAGCTTGGGAAGGGGAGCGGATACGCAGTATTTT. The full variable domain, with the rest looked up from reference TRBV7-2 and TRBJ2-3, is GAGVSQSPSNKVTEKGKDVELRCDPISGHTALYWYRQSLGQGLEFLIYFQGNSAPDKSGLPSDRFSAERTGGSVSTLTIQRTQQEDSAVYLCASSLGRGADTQYFGPGTRLTVL.

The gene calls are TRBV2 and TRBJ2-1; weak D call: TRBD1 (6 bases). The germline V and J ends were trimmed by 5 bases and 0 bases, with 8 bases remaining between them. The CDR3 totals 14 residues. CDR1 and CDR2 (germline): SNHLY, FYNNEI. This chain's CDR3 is CASSRDTSYNEQFF. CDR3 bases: TGTGCCAGCAGTAGGGACACCTCCTACAATGAGCAGTTCTTC.

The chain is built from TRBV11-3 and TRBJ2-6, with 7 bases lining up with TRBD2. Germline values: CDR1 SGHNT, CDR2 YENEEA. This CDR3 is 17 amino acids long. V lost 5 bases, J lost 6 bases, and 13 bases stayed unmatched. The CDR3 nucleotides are TGTGCCAGCAGCCCAACGGGGGGTCGATATGAGGCCAACGTCCTGACTTTC. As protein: CASSPTGGRYEANVLTF.

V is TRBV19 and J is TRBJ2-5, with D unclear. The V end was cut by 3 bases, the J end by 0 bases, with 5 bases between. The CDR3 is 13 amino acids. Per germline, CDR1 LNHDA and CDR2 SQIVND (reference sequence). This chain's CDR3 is CASSIVYQETQYF. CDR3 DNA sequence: TGTGCCAGTAGTATCGTGTACCAAGAGACCCAGTACTTC. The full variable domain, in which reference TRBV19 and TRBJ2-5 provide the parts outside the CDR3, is DGGITQSPKYLFRKEGQNVTLSCEQNLNHDAMYWYRQDPGQGLRLIYYSQIVNDFQKGDIAEGYSVSREKKESFPLTVTSAQKNPTAFYLCASSIVYQETQYFGPGTRLLVL.

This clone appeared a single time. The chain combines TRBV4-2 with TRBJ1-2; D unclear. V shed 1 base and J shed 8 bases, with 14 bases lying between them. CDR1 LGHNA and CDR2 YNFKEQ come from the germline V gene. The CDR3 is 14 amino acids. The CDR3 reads CASSQVGGFGGYTF. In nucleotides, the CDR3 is TGTGCCAGCAGCCAAGTGGGCGGCTTTGGCGGCTACACCTTC.

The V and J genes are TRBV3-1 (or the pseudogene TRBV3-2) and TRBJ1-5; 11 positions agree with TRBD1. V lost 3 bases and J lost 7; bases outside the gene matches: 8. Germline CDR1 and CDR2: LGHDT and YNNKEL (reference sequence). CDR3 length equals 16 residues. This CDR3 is CASSHQGQGAGQPQHF. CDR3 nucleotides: TGTGCCAGCAGCCATCAAGGACAGGGGGCAGGGCAGCCCCAGCATTTT.

The CDR3 is CASGSGWETGELFF. The CDR3 region has the DNA TGTGCTAGTGGTTCCGGATGGGAGACCGGGGAGCTGTTTTTT. The chain uses TRBV12-5 and TRBJ2-2; D is possibly TRBD2 (5 bases). The CDR3 spans 14 residues. The V end was cut by 4 bases, the J end by 5 bases, with 11 bases between. Per germline, CDR1 LGHNT and CDR2 FRNRAP.

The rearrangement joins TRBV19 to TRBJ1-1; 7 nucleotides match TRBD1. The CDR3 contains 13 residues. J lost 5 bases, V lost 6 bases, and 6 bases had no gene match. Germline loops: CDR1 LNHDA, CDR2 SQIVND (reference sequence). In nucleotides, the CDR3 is TGTGCCAGTAGCCTGACAGGGAGGACTGAAGCTTTCTTT. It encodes CASSLTGRTEAFF.

As DNA, the CDR3 is TGCGCCAGCAGGAACGGCCAGAGCTCTGGGGCCAACGTCCTGACTTTC. This encodes CASRNGQSSGANVLTF. J is TRBJ2-6 and V is TRBV5-1; D unresolved. Germline-derived CDR1 and CDR2 are SGHRS and YFSETQ. This CDR3 is built from 16 residues. V lost 5 bases to trimming and J lost 0 bases, with 12 bases between them. The variable domain in full, with the rest retrieved from reference TRBV5-1 and TRBJ2-6, is KAGVTQTPRYLIKTRGQQVTLSCSPISGHRSVSWYQQTPGQGLQFLFEYFSETQRNKGNFPGRFSGRQFSNSRSEMNVSTLELGDSALYLCASRNGQSSGANVLTFGAGSRLTVL.

The CDR3 bases are TGTGCCAGCAGCCGATCTAGCTCCTACAATGAGCAGTTCTTC. It encodes CASSRSSSYNEQFF. V gene TRBV5-6 combines with J gene TRBJ2-1; D is ambiguous. Germline loops: CDR1 SGHDT, CDR2 YYEEEE. This CDR3 comprises 14 residues. Trimming shortened V by 4 bases and J by 0 bases, and 8 bases separated the two germline ends. Using reference TRBV5-6 and TRBJ2-1 for the parts outside the CDR3, the full variable domain is DAGVTQSPTHLIKTRGQQVTLRCSPKSGHDTVSWYQQALGQGPQFIFQYYEEEERQRGNFPDRFSGHQFPNYSSELNVNALLLGDSALYLCASSRSSSYNEQFFGPGTRLTVL.